Listed here are 28 T cell receptor beta chains from one sample, sequenced in a study of T cell repertoires in cytomegalovirus infection. TCRdb processed the reads anew with MiXCR; each CDR3 protein has one entry. The repertoire consists of 450,000 to 600,000 distinct CDR3 sequences, with approximately 10% occurring once and the leading ten covering roughly a tenth. The sequencing sample was made of PBMCs. Every receptor here comes from a human donor in good health (CMV status not recorded). Some clones in this sample may be carry-over from other donors' samples.

The genes are TRBV14 and TRBJ1-1; weak D call: TRBD1 (6 bases). Between the trimmed V and J ends, which lost 2 bases and 5 bases, there was a span of 9 bases. CDR3 length: 13 residues. The germline V gene has CDR1 SGHDN and CDR2 FVKESK. The CDR3 spells CASSQSTGTEAFF. The CDR3 bases are TGTGCCAGCAGCCAAAGTACAGGGACTGAAGCTTTCTTT.

The V call is TRBV18, the J call TRBJ2-1; D tentatively fits TRBD1 or TRBD2 (6 bases each). V shed 2 bases and J shed 7 bases, with 18 bases lying between them. In germline, CDR1 is KGHSH, CDR2 LQKENI. The CDR3 totals 16 residues. Here the CDR3 reads CASSPSGGRVINEQFF. In nucleotides, the CDR3 is TGTGCCAGCTCACCAAGTGGGGGGCGCGTTATAAATGAGCAGTTCTTC.

This clonotype was found many times. The gene calls are TRBV19 and TRBJ1-3; no firm D call. This CDR3 comprises 13 residues. CDR1 is LNHDA and CDR2 is SQIVND in the germline V gene (reference sequence). Trimming removed 9 bases from V and 4 bases from J, with 13 bases in between. The chain's CDR3 is CASQLSLGNTIYF. The CDR3, as DNA: TGTGCCAGCCAACTATCCCTGGGAAACACCATATATTTT.

In its sample, this clonotype was seen a few times. The V gene is TRBV14, the J gene TRBJ2-4; D unresolved. Trimming left V 0 bases short and J 7 bases short, with 7 bases between. The CDR3 is 13 residues long. Per the germline V gene, CDR1 is SGHDN and CDR2 is FVKESK. This chain's CDR3 is CASSQDTRNIQYF. As DNA, the CDR3 is TGTGCCAGCAGCCAAGATACCAGGAACATTCAGTACTTC. The complete variable domain, with remaining parts taken from reference TRBV14 and TRBJ2-4, reads EAGVTQFPSHSVIEKGQTVTLRCDPISGHDNLYWYRRVMGKEIKFLLHFVKESKQDESGMPNNRFLAERTGGTYSTLKVQPAELEDSGVYFCASSQDTRNIQYFGAGTRLSVL.

The J gene is TRBJ1-2, the V gene TRBV11-2, with D perhaps TRBD1 (5 bases). Trimming took off 0 bases at V and 10 bases at J, with 18 bases between the two ends. Germline CDR1 reads SGHAT; CDR2 reads FQNNGV. The CDR3 is made up of 15 amino acids. CDR3 amino acids: CASSLDLDRSRSYTF. The CDR3 DNA reads as TGTGCCAGCAGCTTAGATCTCGACAGATCCCGGTCCTACACCTTC. The variable domain in full, completed from reference TRBV11-2 and TRBJ1-2, reads EAGVAQSPRYKIIEKRQSVAFWCNPISGHATLYWYQQILGQGPKLLIQFQNNGVVDDSQLPKDRFSAERLKGVDSTLKIQPAKLEDSAVYLCASSLDLDRSRSYTFGSGTRLTVV.

The sample holds many counts of this clonotype. The rearrangement joins TRBV27 to TRBJ2-7, with 8 bases matching TRBD2. Looked up from germline, CDR1 is MNHEY and CDR2 is SMNVEV (reference sequence). V gave up 2 bases and J gave up 6 bases; unmatched junction bases: 3. The CDR3 has 13 amino acids. The CDR3 region is CASSLVAGGEQYF. The CDR3 coding sequence is TGTGCCAGCAGTTTAGTTGCGGGAGGCGAGCAGTACTTC.

This clonotype was picked up many times. This rearrangement joins TRBV5-4 to TRBJ2-5; 11 nucleotides line up with TRBD2. Looked up from germline, CDR1 is SGHNT and CDR2 is YYREEE (reference sequence). With V trimmed by 4 bases and J by 5 bases, 10 bases remained unmatched. The CDR3 totals 16 residues. CDR3: CASSGRGLAVKETQYF. The CDR3 DNA follows: TGTGCCAGCAGCGGACGGGGACTAGCGGTTAAGGAGACCCAGTACTTC.

The genes are TRBV20-1 and TRBJ2-2; 7 nucleotides match TRBD2. J gave up 5 bases and V 0 bases, and 6 bases lay outside the gene matches. The length of the CDR3 is 15 residues. Germline-derived CDR1 and CDR2 are DFQATT and SNEGSKA (reference sequence). The CDR3 sequence is CSARDFGEGTGELFF. For the CDR3, the DNA is TGCAGTGCTAGAGATTTCGGGGAGGGGACCGGGGAGCTGTTTTTT.

The chain uses TRBV7-2 and TRBJ2-1; D not certain. The V and J ends lost 6 bases and 4 bases respectively, with 16 bases between them. The CDR3 is made up of 15 amino acids. Germline V gene data show CDR1 as SGHTA and CDR2 as FQGNSA. CDR3 loop: CASSPTNGWYNEQFF. The CDR3 DNA is TGTGCCAGCAGTCCAACTAACGGTTGGTACAATGAGCAGTTCTTC.

Sample share makes this clonotype medium-sized. This rearrangement joins TRBV7-8 to TRBJ2-1, with 7 bases that match TRBD1. The V gene's germline CDR1 is SGHVS and CDR2 FQNEAQ. CDR3 size: 13 residues. With V trimmed by 5 bases and J by 5 bases, 3 bases remained unmatched. The CDR3 bases are TGTGCCAGCAGCCGGGACAGACACAATGAGCAGTTCTTC. Translation gives CASSRDRHNEQFF.

This clonotype was counted ten times or more. The chain has TRBV7-9 and TRBJ2-6; the match to TRBD2 covers 7 bases. CDR3 length equals 17 residues. Germline trimming cut 5 bases from V and 0 bases from J; bases unmatched to any gene: 7. In germline, CDR1 is SEHNR, CDR2 FQNEAQ (reference sequence). CDR3 DNA sequence: TGTGCCAGCAGCCCCGGGGGAGGGAGCTCTGGGGCCAACGTCCTGACTTTC. Protein: CASSPGGGSSGANVLTF.

This clonotype was counted at least ten times. The chain carries TRBV25-1 and TRBJ2-1; 9 bases match TRBD2. V lost 2 bases, J lost 8 bases, and 13 bases stayed unmatched. The germline CDR1 and CDR2 sequences are MGHDK and SYGVNS. This CDR3 is 17 amino acids long. The CDR3, as DNA: TGTGCCAGCAGTGAACGGGGAGCGGGAGGTGGTTTGGATGAGCAGTTCTTC. Its protein product is CASSERGAGGGLDEQFF.

This clonotype was seen a few times. The chain couples TRBV7-9 to TRBJ2-7, with 14 bases matching TRBD2. V trimming: 4 bases; J trimming: 6 bases; junction bases outside the gene matches: 5. This CDR3 is built from 15 residues. The germline CDR1 and CDR2 sequences are SEHNR and FQNEAQ (reference sequence). Here the CDR3 reads CASSSRLAGGPEQYF. The CDR3 DNA is TGTGCCAGCAGCTCACGACTAGCGGGAGGGCCCGAGCAGTACTTC. The complete variable domain, with remaining parts taken from reference TRBV7-9 and TRBJ2-7, reads DTGVSQNPRHKITKRGQNVTFRCDPISEHNRLYWYRQTLGQGPEFLTYFQNEAQLEKSRLLSDRFSAERPKGSFSTLEIQRTEQGDSAMYLCASSSRLAGGPEQYFGPGTRLTVT.

The sample holds many counts of this clonotype. The gene calls are TRBV6-1 and TRBJ1-5; 9 positions agree with TRBD1. The germline V gene encodes CDR1 MNHNS and CDR2 SASEGT. This CDR3 has 14 amino acids. V lost 7 bases to trimming and J lost 7 bases; unmatched junction nucleotides: 8. The CDR3 sequence: CASKREQGAQPQHF. CDR3 sequence (DNA): TGTGCCAGCAAGAGGGAACAGGGGGCACAGCCCCAGCATTTT.

This clonotype was picked up many times. The chain joins TRBV7-9 to TRBJ2-7; 8 nucleotides align to TRBD2. The V gene end was trimmed by 2 bases and the J gene end by 2 bases; junction bases not matched to a gene: 5. This CDR3 comprises 15 residues. Germline CDR1 reads SEHNR; CDR2 reads FQNEAQ (reference sequence). CDR3 in amino acids: CASSLPAGGPYEQYF. CDR3 nucleotides: TGTGCCAGCAGCTTACCGGCGGGAGGACCCTACGAGCAGTACTTC. The entire variable domain, with the rest obtained from reference TRBV7-9 and TRBJ2-7, is as follows: DTGVSQNPRHKITKRGQNVTFRCDPISEHNRLYWYRQTLGQGPEFLTYFQNEAQLEKSRLLSDRFSAERPKGSFSTLEIQRTEQGDSAMYLCASSLPAGGPYEQYFGPGTRLTVT.

At least ten counts were recorded for this clonotype. J is TRBJ2-3 and V is TRBV27, with TRBD2 matching 8 bases. The germline V gene encodes CDR1 MNHEY and CDR2 SMNVEV (reference sequence). V trimming: 2 bases; J trimming: 0 bases; junction bases outside the gene matches: 13. This CDR3 has 19 residues. CDR3 in DNA: TGTGCCAGCAGTTTACTCTGGCGACTAGCGTCGATTAGCACAGATACGCAGTATTTT. Its translation is CASSLLWRLASISTDTQYF.

This clonotype was seen at least ten times. The genes are TRBV28 and TRBJ1-1, with D possibly matching TRBD1 (5 bases). The CDR3 runs to 12 residues. Trimming took 1 base from V and 8 from J, leaving 8 bases between them. Germline CDR1 is MDHEN and CDR2 is SYDVKM. The CDR3: CASSLSGDEAFF. DNA of the CDR3: TGTGCCAGCAGTTTATCCGGGGACGAAGCTTTCTTT.

This clonotype was seen many times. V gene TRBV28 combines with J gene TRBJ1-5; D might be TRBD1 (5 bases). Trimming cost V 2 bases and J 10 bases, with 15 bases left between them. The CDR3 sequence is 14 residues long. Germline CDR1 MDHEN, CDR2 SYDVKM. DNA for the CDR3: TGTGCCAGCAGTTTAATGCGAGGGGCCTACCCCCAGCATTTT. Translating gives CASSLMRGAYPQHF. The variable domain in full, completed from reference TRBV28 and TRBJ1-5, reads DVKVTQSSRYLVKRTGEKVFLECVQDMDHENMFWYRQDPGLGLRLIYFSYDVKMKEKGDIPEGYSVSREKKERFSLILESASTNQTSMYLCASSLMRGAYPQHFGDGTRLSIL.

This clonotype appeared a few times. This rearrangement joins TRBV20-1 to TRBJ2-1; TRBD2 matches 9 bases. In germline, CDR1 is DFQATT, CDR2 SNEGSKA (reference sequence). CDR3 size: 14 residues. V shed 3 bases and J 7 bases; nucleotides not matched to a gene: 7. CDR3 nucleotide sequence: TGCAGTGCTAGTAGCAGCGGGGGGTCTAATGAGCAGTTCTTC. Its protein is CSASSSGGSNEQFF.

Many counts were recorded for this clonotype. This rearrangement joins TRBV11-2 to TRBJ1-4, with 9 bases fitting TRBD1. The J segment lost 8 bases and the V segment lost 3 bases, leaving 10 bases of the junction unmatched. The CDR3 is 16 amino acids. CDR1 and CDR2 from the germline V gene are SGHAT and FQNNGV. CDR3 protein: CASSLPNRGPREKLFF. DNA for the CDR3: TGTGCCAGCAGCTTGCCGAACAGGGGGCCACGAGAAAAACTGTTTTTT.

This clonotype was picked up many times. The rearrangement uses TRBV7-2 and TRBJ1-4; a possible D gene is TRBD1 (6 bases). CDR1 and CDR2 (germline): SGHTA, FQGNSA. V was clipped by 5 bases and J by 7 bases, with 17 bases between them. The CDR3 length is 15 residues. In DNA form, the CDR3 reads TGTGCCAGCAGCCCCGGGGGCAGGGGCCCTGAAAAACTGTTTTTT. Residues: CASSPGGRGPEKLFF. The full variable domain, rest sourced from reference TRBV7-2 and TRBJ1-4, is GAGVSQSPSNKVTEKGKDVELRCDPISGHTALYWYRQSLGQGLEFLIYFQGNSAPDKSGLPSDRFSAERTGGSVSTLTIQRTQQEDSAVYLCASSPGGRGPEKLFFGSGTQLSVL.

Many counts were recorded for this clonotype. The chain is built from TRBV7-8 and TRBJ1-5; 7 bases are a match to TRBD1. There are 15 residues in the CDR3. With V trimmed by 5 bases and J by 0 bases, 4 bases remained unmatched. The germline gives CDR1 SGHVS, CDR2 FQNEAQ. The CDR3, as DNA: TGTGCCAGCAGCGAACAGGGGAATAGCAATCAGCCCCAGCATTTT. Its translation: CASSEQGNSNQPQHF.

Here the CDR3 reads CASSQDWEGAVYNEQFF. The CDR3 region has the DNA TGTGCCAGCAGCCAAGATTGGGAGGGGGCCGTCTACAATGAGCAGTTCTTC. The chain couples TRBV3-1 to TRBJ2-1; D is tentatively TRBD1 or TRBD2 (7 bases each). V gave up 0 bases and J gave up 3 bases, with 15 bases separating them. The length of the CDR3 is 17 residues. Germline V lookup: CDR1 LGHDT, CDR2 YNNKEL (reference sequence).

This chain joins TRBV5-6 and TRBJ1-5, with a tentative D call TRBD1 (5 bases). Germline CDR1 and CDR2: SGHDT and YYEEEE. The CDR3 spans 14 residues. V lost 0 bases to trimming and J lost 5 bases, with 9 bases between them. DNA for the CDR3: TGTGCCAGCAGCTTGGGGTCGGGGGATCAGCCCCAGCATTTT. This sequence encodes CASSLGSGDQPQHF.

In this sample, this clonotype turned up many times. The chain carries TRBV2 and TRBJ1-1; D not resolved. Trimming shortened V by 0 bases and J by 3 bases, and 14 bases separated the two germline ends. Germline values: CDR1 SNHLY, CDR2 FYNNEI. The CDR3 sequence is 16 residues long. CDR3 DNA: TGTGCCAGCAGTGAAGCGCTATCCAGGCGGGACACTGAAGCTTTCTTT. Encoded protein: CASSEALSRRDTEAFF.

The sample holds many counts of this clonotype. The chain links TRBV7-9 to TRBJ2-5; D gene uncertain. V was pared by 2 bases and J by 5 bases, with 6 bases between. The CDR3 spans 12 residues. Per germline, CDR1 SEHNR and CDR2 FQNEAQ (reference sequence). Written as DNA, the CDR3 is TGTGCCAGCAGCTTAAATATGGAGACCCAGTACTTC. Residues: CASSLNMETQYF.

The table lists this clonotype with a few counts. The chain carries TRBV6-6 and TRBJ2-3; no clear D gene. V was clipped by 6 bases and J by 4 bases, with 14 bases between them. Germline V gives CDR1 MNHNY, CDR2 SVGAGI (reference sequence). This CDR3 is built from 14 residues. The CDR3 region has the DNA TGTGCCAGCAGGCAGACGCCGGCAGCAGATACGCAGTATTTT. Its translation: CASRQTPAADTQYF.

This clonotype was recorded at least ten times. V usage is TRBV28 and J usage is TRBJ2-1; TRBD2 is a possible D gene (6 bases). Germline-derived CDR1 and CDR2 are MDHEN and SYDVKM. Trimming removed 6 bases at V and 2 bases at J, with 11 bases between. The CDR3 has 14 amino acids. The CDR3 loop reads CASSDGLPYNEQFF. CDR3 DNA: TGTGCCAGCAGCGACGGACTACCCTACAATGAGCAGTTCTTC.